This T cell receptor (beta chain) was recovered during a study of T cells in localized non-small cell lung cancer. Broader study findings: Longer overall survival associated with higher blood T cell density; shorter survival with higher adjacent-lung clonality. In adjacent lung appeared a median approximately 57 of the top 100 tumor clones. Heterogeneity stays possible, as sequencing covered only one tumor region. Measurement of T cell clonality placed uninvolved adjacent lung highest, above the level in tumor.

V shed 5 bases and J 5 bases; nucleotides not matched to a gene: 9. The CDR3 is 15 amino acids. Germline V gene data show CDR1 as SGHTA and CDR2 as FQGNSA. Details on this clone: The antigen is unknown.

Libraries were prepared by immunoSEQ multiplex PCR; TCRdb keeps only in-frame clonotypes and omits some of them. The sample lists about 70,000 clones, 86% occurring once. This clonotype was sampled from a male donor aged 60 or over with stage III squamous cell lung carcinoma. This specimen consisted of peripheral blood, obtained before any cancer treatment. This chain links TRBV7-2 with TRBJ2-1; 7 bases map to TRBD2. CDR3 bases: TGTGCCAGCAGCCCGGGACTACTTGGGGACAATGAGCAGTTCTTC. It is translated as CASSPGLLGDNEQFF. Filled out from reference TRBV7-2 and TRBJ2-1, the complete variable domain reads GAGVSQSPSNKVTEKGKDVELRCDPISGHTALYWYRQSLGQGLEFLIYFQGNSAPDKSGLPSDRFSAERTGGSVSTLTIQRTQQEDSAVYLCASSPGLLGDNEQFFGPGTRLTVL.